These T cell receptor beta chains were read from a single sample in a study of CD8+ T cells in alopecia areata. Produced via immunoSEQ multiplex PCR; TCRdb's table is partial and in-frame only. The table has over 7,000 clones, almost 65% seen once; the top ten hold approximately 16%. The sequences come from skin, collected at week 0. Receptor source: a human donor with alopecia areata. CDR3s include the opening cysteine and the closing phenylalanine or tryptophan. Fields, in order: V gene, J gene, clone size, D gene, CDR3 DNA, CDR3 protein. The D gene is left open where the match is weak. Size is stated for part of the rows, as once, few or many counts, or as a class when the clone is expanded.

TRBV4-1	TRBJ2-5	.	TRBD2	TGCGCCAGCAGCCAACTAGCGGGGGGGCGTGAGACCCAGTACTTC	CASSQLAGGRETQYF
TRBV5-1	TRBJ2-2	.	TRBD2	TGCGCCAGCAGCGACTCACCCGGACTAGCGGGAGGGAGATTCGGGGAGCTGTTTTTT	CASSDSPGLAGGRFGELFF
TRBV28	TRBJ2-4	.	TRBD2	TGTGCCAGCAGTTTAGCGGGAGAGCAAAACATTCAGTACTTC	CASSLAGEQNIQYF
TRBV29-1	TRBJ2-3	medium-sized	TRBD1	TGCAGCGCGCAGTGGGGACAGGCCACAGATACGCAGTATTTT	CSAQWGQATDTQYF
TRBV7-2	TRBJ2-3	.	.	TGTGCCAGCAGCTTGAGGCCTACAGATACGCAGTATTTT	CASSLRPTDTQYF
TRBV19	TRBJ2-3	.	TRBD2	TGTGCCAGTAGTATGGGACTAGCCGGGGGCACAGATACGCAGTATTTT	CASSMGLAGGTDTQYF
TRBV29-1	TRBJ2-3	few	.	TGCAGCGTTGAGGGTACAGGGCTCCCTAGCACAGATACGCAGTATTTT	CSVEGTGLPSTDTQYF
TRBV4-3	TRBJ1-2	.	TRBD1	TGCGCCAGCAGCCAAGATCTTTTACAGGGGTCTTACTATGGCTACACCTTC	CASSQDLLQGSYYGYTF
TRBV5-1	TRBJ2-3	.	TRBD2	TGCGCCAGCAGCCTGGGACTAGCCTTCACAGATACGCAGTATTTT	CASSLGLAFTDTQYF
TRBV28	TRBJ2-1	.	.	TGTGCCAGCAGTTCGTCCGGGAGTTTGAGAGATGAGCAGTTCTTC	CASSSSGSLRDEQFF
TRBV19	TRBJ2-2	.	TRBD2	TGTGCCAGTAGTAGGGGGGGCACCGGGGAGCTGTTTTTT	CASSRGGTGELFF
TRBV27	TRBJ2-5	few	.	TGTGCCAGCAGTCCACTAGCCGCTCCCGAGACCCAGTACTTC	CASSPLAAPETQYF
TRBV5-1	TRBJ2-5	large	.	TGCGCCAGCAGCTGGAATCAGGGAACTCAAGAGACCCAGTACTTC	CASSWNQGTQETQYF
TRBV11-1	TRBJ2-2	few	TRBD2	TGTGCCAGCAGCCGGACTAGCGGGACCACCGGGGAGCTGTTTTTT	CASSRTSGTTGELFF
TRBV15	TRBJ2-7	.	.	TGTGCCACCAGCAGAGATTGGGCCGAGCAGTACTTC	CATSRDWAEQYF
TRBV6-5	TRBJ1-2	.	.	TGTGCCAGCGTCCTTGGGGCAGGACCGAGCTATGGCTACACCTTC	CASVLGAGPSYGYTF
TRBV4-3	TRBJ2-1	.	TRBD2	TGCGCCAGCAGGACCGGGACTAGCGGGAGAGAGGGGCTGTTCTTC	CASRTGTSGREGLFF
TRBV28	TRBJ2-1	few	.	TGTGCCAGCCAGGACACCATTTACAATGAGCAGTTCTTC	CASQDTIYNEQFF
TRBV2	TRBJ2-4	few	.	TGTGCCAGCAGTACTTTGATTCAGTACTTC	CASSTLIQYF
TRBV5-6	TRBJ2-7	.	TRBD1	TGTGCCAGCAGCTTGACAGGGGCCCCCTACGAGCAGTACTTC	CASSLTGAPYEQYF
TRBV5-1	TRBJ2-3	.	TRBD2	TGCGCCAGCAGCTTGGATCGCGGGAGCCACTCGATGGCAGATACGCAGTATTTT	CASSLDRGSHSMADTQYF
TRBV6-1	TRBJ1-5	once	.	TGTGCCAGCAGTGAAGGGGCGGAGAATCAGCCCCAGCATTTT	CASSEGAENQPQHF
TRBV2	TRBJ1-5	.	.	TGTGCCAGCAGCACCGGGGTAAGGGGCGCAGGTCAGCCCCAGCATTTT	CASSTGVRGAGQPQHF
TRBV14	TRBJ2-3	once	.	TGTGCCAGCAGCCAAGGCATTATCACAGATACGCAGTATTTT	CASSQGIITDTQYF
TRBV9	TRBJ2-1	.	.	TGTGCCAGCACCAGGGGAGCCCGCAACAATGAGCAGTTCTTC	CASTRGARNNEQFF
TRBV5-4	TRBJ2-3	.	TRBD2	TGTGCCAGCAGCTCCCCGCTAGCGGGAGAGGAGGGTACGCAGTATTTT	CASSSPLAGEEGTQYF
TRBV5-1	TRBJ2-1	.	TRBD2	TGCGCCAGCAGCCGCCCGATACTAGCGGGAGGGCCGAGTGAGCAGTTCTTC	CASSRPILAGGPSEQFF
TRBV5-1	TRBJ2-3	few	.	TGCGCCAGCAGGCCCCTTGCAAGCACAGATACGCAGTATTTT	CASRPLASTDTQYF
TRBV5-4	TRBJ2-7	.	TRBD2	TGTGCCAGCAGCTTGGATCCTAGCGGGAGGACGGAGCAGTACTTC	CASSLDPSGRTEQYF
TRBV7-8	TRBJ2-3	few	TRBD1	TGTGCCAGCAGCTTAGTCCACAGGGGGCTACGCACAGATACGCAGTATTTT	CASSLVHRGLRTDTQYF
TRBV19	TRBJ2-3	.	.	TGTGCCAGTCGTGGCAGGGCCAATTCAGATACGCAGTATTTT	CASRGRANSDTQYF
TRBV2	TRBJ2-3	.	TRBD2	TGTGCCAGCAGTGAACCGGGACTAGCGAACACAGATACGCAGTATTTT	CASSEPGLANTDTQYF
TRBV7-8	TRBJ2-2	once	.	TGTGCCAGCATAGGAATAGGGGCATTGAACACCGGGGAGCTGTTTTTT	CASIGIGALNTGELFF
TRBV5-1	TRBJ2-7	.	TRBD1	TGCGCCAGCAGCATCGGACAGGCCTACGAGCAGTACTTC	CASSIGQAYEQYF
TRBV11-2	TRBJ2-3	.	TRBD2	TGTGCCAGCAGCTTATTCGGTAGCGGGGCAGCAGATACGCAGTATTTT	CASSLFGSGAADTQYF
TRBV30	TRBJ1-1	.	TRBD1	TGTGCCTGGAGGGTGGCAGGGGGGGGAACTGAAGCTTTCTTT	CAWRVAGGGTEAFF
TRBV28	TRBJ2-1	few	.	TGTGCCAGCAGTTTAAACAAGGGGGGGCAGTTCTTC	CASSLNKGGQFF
TRBV7-2	TRBJ1-1	.	.	TGTGCCAGCAGCTCACCTACATACAGGGCCGGCACTGAAGCTTTCTTT	CASSSPTYRAGTEAFF
TRBV10-3	TRBJ2-3	.	TRBD2	TGTGCCATCAGTGAGTCTAACGGACTAGCGGGAGGCACAGATACGCAGTATTTT	CAISESNGLAGGTDTQYF
TRBV11-2	TRBJ1-2	once	.	TGTGCCAGCAGCTTAGCGACAGGAGGAGGCTACACCTTC	CASSLATGGGYTF
TRBV9	TRBJ2-1	.	TRBD2	TGTGCCAGCAGCGTAGGAGGGACTAGCGCCTACAATGAGCAGTTCTTC	CASSVGGTSAYNEQFF
TRBV2	TRBJ2-2	.	TRBD1	TGTGCCAGCAGTGCGGGACAGGGTTTCGGCGGGGAGCTGTTTTTT	CASSAGQGFGGELFF
TRBV7-3	TRBJ2-3	once	TRBD2	TGCGCCAGCAGCCAAGTGGATAGCGGGGGTCAGGAGTATTTT	CASSQVDSGGQEYF
TRBV6-6	TRBJ2-4	.	TRBD1	TGTGCCAGCAGTTACGGACAGGGCTCCAAAAACATTCAGTACTTC	CASSYGQGSKNIQYF
TRBV6-6	TRBJ2-1	.	.	TGTGCCAGCAGTTACCGATCTTTTGGCAATGAGCAGTTCTTC	CASSYRSFGNEQFF
TRBV4-1	TRBJ1-2	.	.	TGCGCCAGCAGCCAAGATCGCCAGGGAGGTGGCTACACCTTC	CASSQDRQGGGYTF
TRBV28	TRBJ2-5	.	TRBD1	TGTGCCAGCAGTTTGGGTCATACAGGGGTCTTTTTTAAAGAGACCCAGTACTTC	CASSLGHTGVFFKETQYF